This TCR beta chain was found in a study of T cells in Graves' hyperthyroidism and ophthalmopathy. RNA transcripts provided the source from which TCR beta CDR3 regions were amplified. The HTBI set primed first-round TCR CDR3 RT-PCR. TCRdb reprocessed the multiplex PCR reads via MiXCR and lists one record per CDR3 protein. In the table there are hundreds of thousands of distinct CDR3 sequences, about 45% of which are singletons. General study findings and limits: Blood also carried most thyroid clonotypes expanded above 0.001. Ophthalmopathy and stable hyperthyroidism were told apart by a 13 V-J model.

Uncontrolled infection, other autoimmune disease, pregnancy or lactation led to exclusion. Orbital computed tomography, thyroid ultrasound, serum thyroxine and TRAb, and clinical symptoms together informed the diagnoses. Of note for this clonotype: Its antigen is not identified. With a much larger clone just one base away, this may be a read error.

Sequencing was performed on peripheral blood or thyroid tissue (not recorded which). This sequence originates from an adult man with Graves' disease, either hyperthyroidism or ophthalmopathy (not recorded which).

CDR3 coding DNA: TGTGCCAGCAGCCTCCGGACAGGCTCACCCCCCCACTTT. Translated: CASSLRTGSPPHF. This chain joins TRBV14 and TRBJ1-6; 7 nucleotides line up with TRBD1. CDR3 length: 13 residues. Germline CDR1 is SGHDN and CDR2 is FVKESK.